The 17 T cell receptor beta chains listed next were all sequenced from one sample in a study of a mutant IDH1 vaccine in newly diagnosed glioma. Here immunoSEQ multiplex PCR was the method, and the copy in TCRdb shows in-frame clones only, minus some. The repertoire holds some 49,000 clones, over 60% seen once, with over 4.5% in the top ten. These TCRs' antigens remain unknown. The time point: week 47, end of study. Mutant IDH1 20-mer peptide, at 300 ug, made up each vaccine dose, with topical imiquimod. Here the sequenced sample was PBMCs, taken from a glioma patient whose treatment included an IDH1 peptide vaccine. All receptors derive from a woman aged 40 to 49 with glioma. Some clones in this sample may be carry-over from other donors' samples.

The V call is TRBV7-3, the J call TRBJ2-1, with TRBD2 matching 8 bases. V dropped 2 bases and J dropped 11; count of bases not matched to a gene: 11. The CDR3 is 15 residues long. CDR1 and CDR2 from the germline V gene are SGHTA and FQGTGA. The CDR3 DNA reads as TGTGCCAGCAGCTTAGCCCCGGCGAGCGGGGGCCAGCAGTTCTTC. Its protein product is CASSLAPASGGQQFF.

V usage is TRBV6-6 and J usage is TRBJ1-4; D not resolved. This CDR3 spans 12 amino acids. Germline CDR1 and CDR2: MNHNY and SVGAGI (reference sequence). V dropped 7 bases and J dropped 5 bases, with 8 bases sitting between them. CDR3 sequence reads: CASKTPNEKLFF. CDR3 coding DNA: TGTGCCAGCAAAACTCCCAATGAAAAACTGTTTTTT.

The chain couples TRBV7-6 to TRBJ1-1; maybe TRBD1 (5 bases). The germline V and J ends were trimmed by 2 bases and 3 bases, with 25 bases remaining between them. In germline, CDR1 is SGHVS, CDR2 FNYEAQ. The CDR3 loop spans 19 amino acids. The CDR3 DNA reads as TGTGCCAGCAGCTTAAAACAAAGGCCAGGGCTGTGGAAGGACACTGAAGCTTTCTTT. Protein sequence: CASSLKQRPGLWKDTEAFF.

The chain links TRBV28 to TRBJ1-2; tentative D call: TRBD1 (6 bases). This CDR3 region has 16 residues. CDR1 MDHEN and CDR2 SYDVKM come from the germline V gene. Trimming left V 5 bases short and J 4 bases short, with 20 bases between. CDR3 sequence (DNA): TGTGCCAGCAGTGCTCCACAGGGAGCCCGACTCTATGGCTACACCTTC. It codes for CASSAPQGARLYGYTF.

The gene calls are TRBV25-1 and TRBJ2-7; D unresolved. This CDR3 contains 13 residues. Looked up from germline, CDR1 is MGHDK and CDR2 is SYGVNS. The V and J ends lost 8 bases and 6 bases respectively, with 17 bases between them. In DNA, the CDR3 is TGTGCCAGCTCCCGCATAGGTTTGGGCGAGCAGTACTTC. Encoded protein: CASSRIGLGEQYF.

This clone was detected only a few times. This chain uses TRBV18 with TRBJ1-1; 11 bases align to TRBD1. The CDR3 extends over 16 amino acids. Germline lookup yields CDR1 KGHSH and CDR2 LQKENI. The trim removed 3 bases at V and 1 base at J, leaving 4 bases unmatched. The CDR3 nucleotides read TGTGCCAGCTCACCGTGGACAGGGGGCTCGAACACTGAAGCTTTCTTT. Protein: CASSPWTGGSNTEAFF.

The chain carries TRBV27 and TRBJ1-2; 9 positions match TRBD1. CDR3 size: 15 residues. Germline CDR1 is MNHEY and CDR2 is SMNVEV (reference sequence). V was clipped by 6 bases and J by 7 bases; unmatched bases: 12. The CDR3 coding sequence is TGTGCCAGCAGGGGATCCGGACAGGGGCGGAGTGGCTACACCTTC. Translation gives CASRGSGQGRSGYTF.

The chain combines TRBV4-1 with TRBJ1-6; D gene uncertain. The germline gives CDR1 MGHRA, CDR2 YSYEKL. Trimming removed 1 base at V and 5 bases at J, with 12 bases between. This CDR3 has 16 amino acids. The CDR3 loop reads CASSQAPAEDNSPLHF. The CDR3 DNA is TGCGCCAGCAGCCAAGCCCCGGCGGAAGATAATTCACCCCTCCACTTT.

This sequence joins TRBV7-2 and TRBJ2-5; maybe TRBD1 (6 bases). The CDR3 runs to 13 residues. V was shortened by 7 bases and J by 5 bases, with 14 bases between the two germline ends. Germline assignment: CDR1 SGHTA and CDR2 FQGNSA. Here the CDR3 reads CASTRRGGETQYF. DNA for the CDR3: TGTGCCAGCACCCGTCGAGGGGGTGAGACCCAGTACTTC.

This chain links TRBV9 with TRBJ2-1; no firm D call. With 0 bases removed from V and 0 bases from J, the gap between germline ends came to 4 bases. The CDR3 loop spans 14 amino acids. Germline V gene sequence: CDR1 SGDLS, CDR2 YYNGEE. CDR3 loop: CASSVGSSYNEQFF. In nucleotides, the CDR3 is TGTGCCAGCAGCGTAGGGAGCTCCTACAATGAGCAGTTCTTC. The full variable domain, rest sourced from reference TRBV9 and TRBJ2-1, is DSGVTQTPKHLITATGQRVTLRCSPRSGDLSVYWYQQSLDQGLQFLIQYYNGEERAKGNILERFSAQQFPDLHSELNLSSLELGDSALYFCASSVGSSYNEQFFGPGTRLTVL.

The chain employs TRBV11-3 and TRBJ2-2; D is possibly TRBD2 (6 bases). The length of the CDR3 is 15 residues. The germline V and J ends were trimmed by 5 bases and 8 bases, with 18 bases remaining between them. CDR1 and CDR2 from the germline V gene are SGHNT and YENEEA. The CDR3 DNA sequence: TGTGCCAGCAGCCCTCGAAGGCGGGGAGAGGGGGAGCTGTTTTTT. Translating gives CASSPRRRGEGELFF.

The J gene is TRBJ2-6, the V gene TRBV6-5; 9 bases line up with TRBD1. The J segment lost 4 bases and the V segment lost 5 bases, leaving 3 bases of the junction unmatched. The CDR3 is 15 residues long. Germline CDR1 MNHEY, CDR2 SVGAGI. DNA for the CDR3: TGTGCCAGCAGTAGGGACAGGGCCGGGGCCAACGTCCTGACTTTC. It translates to CASSRDRAGANVLTF.

The chain has TRBV7-8 and TRBJ2-7; D unclear. The CDR3 runs 14 residues. Looked up from germline, CDR1 is SGHVS and CDR2 is FQNEAQ. The ends were cut back, 1 base at V and 2 bases at J, with 9 bases in the middle. CDR3 sequence: CASSLVDTTYEQYF. The CDR3 bases are TGTGCCAGCAGCTTAGTAGATACAACCTACGAGCAGTACTTC.

The V call is TRBV6-1, the J call TRBJ2-7; perhaps D is TRBD1 or TRBD2 (5 bases each). Germline V gene lookup returns CDR1 MNHNS and CDR2 SASEGT. This CDR3 contains 14 residues. V was cut by 8 bases and J by 6 bases, with 20 bases left in between. Here the CDR3 reads CASAAWDPEGEQYF. Written as DNA, the CDR3 is TGTGCCAGCGCAGCGTGGGACCCCGAGGGCGAGCAGTACTTC.

The V gene is TRBV20-1, the J gene TRBJ2-3, with D unclear. In germline, CDR1 is DFQATT, CDR2 SNEGSKA (reference sequence). CDR3 size: 11 residues. The germline V and J ends were trimmed by 4 bases and 1 base, with 3 bases remaining between them. CDR3 sequence: CSAIGTDTQYF. In DNA form, the CDR3 reads TGCAGTGCTATTGGCACAGATACGCAGTATTTT.

The chain carries TRBV29-1 and TRBJ2-1, with D possibly being TRBD1 (6 bases). V was clipped by 2 bases and J by 2 bases, with 16 bases between them. In germline, CDR1 is SQVTM, CDR2 ANQGSEA. CDR3 length: 16 amino acids. The CDR3 DNA reads as TGCAGCGTTGAACCGGACAGTAGGAGGACCTACAATGAGCAGTTCTTC. Translation: CSVEPDSRRTYNEQFF.

V is TRBV29-1 and J is TRBJ1-1; perhaps TRBD1 as D (5 bases). V dropped 5 bases and J dropped 4 bases, with 14 bases sitting between them. CDR1 is SQVTM and CDR2 is ANQGSEA in the germline V gene. The CDR3 sequence is 13 residues long. The CDR3 loop reads CSVIQGGATEAFF. CDR3 DNA: TGCAGCGTTATTCAAGGAGGGGCCACTGAAGCTTTCTTT.